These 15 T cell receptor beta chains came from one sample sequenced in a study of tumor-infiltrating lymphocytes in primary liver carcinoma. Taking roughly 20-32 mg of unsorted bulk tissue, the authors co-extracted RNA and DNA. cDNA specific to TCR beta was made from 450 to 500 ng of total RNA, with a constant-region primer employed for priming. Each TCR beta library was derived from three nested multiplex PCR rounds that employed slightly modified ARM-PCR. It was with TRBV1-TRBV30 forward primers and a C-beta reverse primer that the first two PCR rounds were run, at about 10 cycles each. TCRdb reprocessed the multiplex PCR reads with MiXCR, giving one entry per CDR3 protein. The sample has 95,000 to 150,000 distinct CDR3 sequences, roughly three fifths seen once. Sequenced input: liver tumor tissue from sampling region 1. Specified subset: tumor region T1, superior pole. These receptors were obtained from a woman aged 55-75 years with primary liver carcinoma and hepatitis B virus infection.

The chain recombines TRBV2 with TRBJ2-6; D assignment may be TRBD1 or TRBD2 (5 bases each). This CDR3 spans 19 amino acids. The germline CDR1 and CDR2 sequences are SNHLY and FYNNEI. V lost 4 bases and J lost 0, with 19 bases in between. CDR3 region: CASSAPPGRRSSGANVLTF. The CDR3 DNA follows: TGTGCCAGCAGTGCTCCACCGGGACGGAGGAGCTCTGGGGCCAACGTCCTGACTTTC.

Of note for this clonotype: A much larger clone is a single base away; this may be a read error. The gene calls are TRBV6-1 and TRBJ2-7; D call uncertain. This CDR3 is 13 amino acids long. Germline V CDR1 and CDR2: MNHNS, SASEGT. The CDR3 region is CASSEGGAYEEYF. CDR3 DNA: TGTGCCAGCAGTGAAGGCGGTGCCTACGAGGAGTACTTC.

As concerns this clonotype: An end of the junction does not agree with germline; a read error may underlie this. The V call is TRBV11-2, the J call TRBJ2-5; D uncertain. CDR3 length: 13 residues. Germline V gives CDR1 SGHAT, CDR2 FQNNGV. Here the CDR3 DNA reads TGTACCAGCAGCTTACGAGTTCAGGAGACCCAGTACTTC. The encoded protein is CTSSLRVQETQYF.

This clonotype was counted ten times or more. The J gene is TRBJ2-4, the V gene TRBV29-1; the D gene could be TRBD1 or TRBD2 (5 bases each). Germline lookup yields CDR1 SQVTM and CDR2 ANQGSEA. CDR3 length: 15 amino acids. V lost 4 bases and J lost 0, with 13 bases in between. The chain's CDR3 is CSVVGTDLAKNIQYF. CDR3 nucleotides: TGCAGCGTTGTGGGGACGGATCTAGCCAAAAACATTCAGTACTTC.

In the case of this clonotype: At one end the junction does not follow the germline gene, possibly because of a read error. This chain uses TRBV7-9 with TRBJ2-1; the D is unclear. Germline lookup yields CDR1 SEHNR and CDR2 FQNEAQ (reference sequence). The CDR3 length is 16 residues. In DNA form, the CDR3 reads TGTCCCAGCAGCTTAGATGGCATACAATCATACAATGAGCAGTTCTTC. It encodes CPSSLDGIQSYNEQFF.

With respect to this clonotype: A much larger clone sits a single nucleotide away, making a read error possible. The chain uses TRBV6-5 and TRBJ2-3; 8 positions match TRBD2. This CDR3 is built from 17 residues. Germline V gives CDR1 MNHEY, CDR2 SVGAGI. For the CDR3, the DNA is TGTGCCATCAGTTACTCGTTTGCTAGCGGGTCCACAGATACGCAGTATTTT. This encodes CAISYSFASGSTDTQYF.

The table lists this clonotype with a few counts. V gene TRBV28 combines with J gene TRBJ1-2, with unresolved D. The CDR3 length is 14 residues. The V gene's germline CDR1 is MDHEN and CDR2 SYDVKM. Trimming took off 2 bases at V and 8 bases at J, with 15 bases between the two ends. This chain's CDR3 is CASSLGPEIYGYTF. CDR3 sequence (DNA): TGTGCCAGCAGTTTAGGGCCCGAGATTTACGGCTACACCTTC.

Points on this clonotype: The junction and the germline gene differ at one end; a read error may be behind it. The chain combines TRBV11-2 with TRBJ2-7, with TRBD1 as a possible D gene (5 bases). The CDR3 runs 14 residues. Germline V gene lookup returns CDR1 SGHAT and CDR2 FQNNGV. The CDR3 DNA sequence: TGTGCCAGTAGCCCCCAACAGGATTCCTTCGAGCAGTATTTC. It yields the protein CASSPQQDSFEQYF. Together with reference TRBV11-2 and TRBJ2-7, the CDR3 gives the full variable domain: EAGVAQSPRYKIIEKRQSVAFWCNPISGHATLYWYQQILGQGPKLLIQFQNNGVVDDSQLPKDRFSAERLKGVDSTLKIQPAKLEDSAVYLCASSPQQDSFEQYFGPGTRLTVT.

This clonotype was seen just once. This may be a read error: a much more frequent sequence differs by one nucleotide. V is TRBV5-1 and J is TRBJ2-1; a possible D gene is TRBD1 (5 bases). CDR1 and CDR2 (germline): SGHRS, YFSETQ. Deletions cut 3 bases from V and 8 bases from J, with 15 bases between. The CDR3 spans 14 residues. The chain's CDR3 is CASSSERGSDEQFF. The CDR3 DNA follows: TGCGCCAGCAGCTCTGAAAGGGGTTCGGATGAGCAGTTCTTC.

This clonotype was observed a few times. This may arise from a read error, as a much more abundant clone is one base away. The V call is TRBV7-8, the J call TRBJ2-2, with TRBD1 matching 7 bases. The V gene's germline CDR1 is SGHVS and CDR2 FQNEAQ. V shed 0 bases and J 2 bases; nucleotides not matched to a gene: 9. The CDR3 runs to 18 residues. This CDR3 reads CASSLAFEQGQNTGELFF. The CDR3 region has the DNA TGTGCCAGCAGCTTAGCTTTCGAACAGGGGCAAAACACCGGGGAGCTGTTTTTT.

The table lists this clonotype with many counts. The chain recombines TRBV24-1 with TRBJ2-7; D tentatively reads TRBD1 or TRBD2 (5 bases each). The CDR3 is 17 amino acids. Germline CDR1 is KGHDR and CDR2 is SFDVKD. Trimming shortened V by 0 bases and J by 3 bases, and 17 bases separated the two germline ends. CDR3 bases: TGTGCCACCAGTGATTTGCGTATGAGGGACGAACTCTACGAGCAGTACTTC. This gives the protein CATSDLRMRDELYEQYF.

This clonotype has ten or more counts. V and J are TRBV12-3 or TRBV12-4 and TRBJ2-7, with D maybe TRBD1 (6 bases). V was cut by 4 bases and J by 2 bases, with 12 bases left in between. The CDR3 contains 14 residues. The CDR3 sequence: CASSSWDITYEQYF. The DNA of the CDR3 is TGTGCCAGCAGTTCGTGGGACATTACCTACGAGCAGTACTTC.

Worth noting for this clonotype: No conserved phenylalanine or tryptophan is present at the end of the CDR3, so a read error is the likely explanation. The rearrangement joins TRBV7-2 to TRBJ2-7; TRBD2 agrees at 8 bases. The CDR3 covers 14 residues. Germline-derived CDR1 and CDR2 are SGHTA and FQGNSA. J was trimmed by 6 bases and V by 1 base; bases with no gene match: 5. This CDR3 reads CASSLVPGGREQYL. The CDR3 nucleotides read TGTGCCAGCAGCTTAGTCCCGGGAGGGCGCGAGCAGTACTTG.

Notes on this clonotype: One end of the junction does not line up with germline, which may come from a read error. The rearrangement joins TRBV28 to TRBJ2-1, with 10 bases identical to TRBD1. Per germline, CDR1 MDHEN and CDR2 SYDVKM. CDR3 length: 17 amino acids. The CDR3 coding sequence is TGTGCCAGCAGCTTATGGACAGGGGGAAACGTGGGGAATGAGCAGTTCTTC. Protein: CASSLWTGGNVGNEQFF.

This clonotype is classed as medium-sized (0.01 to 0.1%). The CDR3 sequence is CASSSGQSYEQYF. CDR3 nucleotides: TGTGCCAGCAGTTCCGGACAGTCCTACGAGCAGTACTTC. V gene TRBV11-2 combines with J gene TRBJ2-7; D perhaps matches TRBD1 (6 bases). The ends were cut back, 6 bases at V and 1 base at J, with 10 bases in the middle. Germline-derived CDR1 and CDR2 are SGHAT and FQNNGV. CDR3 length: 13 amino acids.